Following are 13 T cell receptor beta chains from one sample sequenced in a study of blood T cell repertoires in COVID-19. Clones were sequenced by immunoSEQ multiplex PCR, and TCRdb holds only the in-frame ones, with some missing. The table lists about 420,000 clones, around 90% of them singletons. The sequencing sample was made of peripheral blood. These receptors all come from a young man with COVID-19, enrolled during active disease.

The V and J genes are TRBV7-9 and TRBJ1-5, with 7 bases fitting TRBD1. The length of the CDR3 is 15 residues. The trim removed 3 bases at V and 2 bases at J, leaving 4 bases unmatched. Germline lookup yields CDR1 SEHNR and CDR2 FQNEAQ (reference sequence). CDR3 nucleotides: TGTGCCAGCAGCTTTGACAGGGAGGGCAATCAGCCCCAGCATTTT. This sequence encodes CASSFDREGNQPQHF.

CDR3 coding DNA: TGTGCCAGTAGTTGGAACAGTGGTAATGAGCAGTTCTTC. Its protein product is CASSWNSGNEQFF. The chain uses TRBV19 and TRBJ2-1; no reliable D call. Germline V CDR1 and CDR2: LNHDA, SQIVND (reference sequence). This CDR3 spans 13 amino acids. The ends were cut back, 5 bases at V and 7 bases at J, with 12 bases in the middle.

As to this clone: Additional DNA sequences in this sample encode the identical CDR3. The gene calls are TRBV5-4 and TRBJ2-7; 7 bases are shared with TRBD1. The CDR3 spans 12 residues. CDR1 SGHNT and CDR2 YYREEE come from the germline V gene (reference sequence). Trimming took 4 bases from V and 3 from J; bases not matched to a gene: 1. This CDR3 reads CASSGDSYEQYF. Written as DNA, the CDR3 is TGTGCCAGCAGCGGGGACAGCTACGAGCAGTACTTC.

This chain joins TRBV2 and TRBJ1-5; weak D call: TRBD1 (6 bases). From germline, CDR1 is SNHLY and CDR2 FYNNEI. Trimming pared 6 bases from V and 2 bases from J, leaving 14 bases between. This CDR3 has 15 residues. CDR3 nucleotide sequence: TGTGCCAGCAGCCCAGGGGTTCGGGGCAATCAGCCCCAGCATTTT. It translates to CASSPGVRGNQPQHF.

On this clone itself: The junction does not match germline at one end; this may be a read error. The chain is built from TRBV19 and TRBJ1-5; a weak D match, TRBD1 (5 bases). The CDR3 is 13 amino acids. Germline CDR1 LNHDA, CDR2 SQIVND (reference sequence). The CDR3 nucleotides are TGTGCCAGCAGTACGGGGGTGATCCAGCCCCAGCATTTT. This codes for CASSTGVIQPQHF.

This sequence joins TRBV5-6 and TRBJ1-5; D may be TRBD1 (6 bases). From germline, CDR1 is SGHDT and CDR2 YYEEEE. V was clipped by 2 bases and J by 0 bases, with 12 bases between them. This CDR3 contains 16 residues. In DNA, the CDR3 is TGTGCCAGCAGCTTAACAGGGTCTTATAGCAATCAGCCCCAGCATTTT. It specifies CASSLTGSYSNQPQHF.

The chain combines TRBV7-9 with TRBJ2-7, with 8 bases lining up with TRBD2. Trimming took 5 bases from V and 0 from J; bases not matched to a gene: 6. The CDR3 has 15 amino acids. CDR1 is SEHNR, CDR2 FQNEAQ, per germline (reference sequence). The CDR3 loop reads CASSTSGSGSYEQYF. The DNA for the CDR3 is TGTGCCAGCAGCACGAGCGGGAGTGGCTCCTACGAGCAGTACTTC.

The chain combines TRBV19 with TRBJ1-5; possible D gene TRBD1, 6 bases. V lost 7 bases and J 4 bases, leaving 17 bases between the germline ends. This CDR3 is 15 amino acids long. The germline V gene encodes CDR1 LNHDA and CDR2 SQIVND (reference sequence). The DNA of the CDR3 is TGTGCCAGTATGGTCGGTTGGCAGGGGAATCAGCCCCAGCATTTT. It translates to CASMVGWQGNQPQHF.

The chain is built from TRBV27 and TRBJ1-1, with D possibly TRBD1 on 5 matching bases. Trimming took off 3 bases at V and 4 bases at J, with 18 bases between the two ends. This CDR3 is built from 16 residues. Germline V gene data show CDR1 as MNHEY and CDR2 as SMNVEV (reference sequence). The CDR3 spells CASSFGWQGGVTEAFF. CDR3 in DNA: TGTGCCAGCAGTTTTGGGTGGCAGGGAGGAGTCACTGAAGCTTTCTTT.

The rearrangement links TRBV18 to TRBJ1-2, with 11 bases fitting TRBD1. Germline V gives CDR1 KGHSH, CDR2 LQKENI. With 3 bases clipped from V and 3 bases from J, the junction kept 6 bases outside the gene matches. The CDR3 covers 16 residues. This CDR3 is CASSPLGQGVDYGYTF. DNA of the CDR3: TGTGCCAGCTCACCCCTGGGACAGGGGGTAGACTATGGCTACACCTTC.

This chain uses TRBV5-1 with TRBJ2-7, with 7 nucleotides matching TRBD2. The CDR3 length is 15 residues. Germline V gene data show CDR1 as SGHRS and CDR2 as YFSETQ. Trimming removed 1 base from V and 6 bases from J; junction bases left unmatched: 10. Here the CDR3 reads CASSLSQAGRREQYF. In DNA form, the CDR3 reads TGCGCCAGCAGCTTGTCTCAAGCGGGACGTCGCGAGCAGTACTTC. Using reference TRBV5-1 and TRBJ2-7 for the parts outside the CDR3, the full variable domain is KAGVTQTPRYLIKTRGQQVTLSCSPISGHRSVSWYQQTPGQGLQFLFEYFSETQRNKGNFPGRFSGRQFSNSRSEMNVSTLELGDSALYLCASSLSQAGRREQYFGPGTRLTVT.

The chain joins TRBV30 to TRBJ2-7; 9 bases line up with TRBD1. J gave up 0 bases and V 5 bases, and 5 bases lay outside the gene matches. CDR3 length: 14 residues. Germline V gene sequence: CDR1 GTSNPN, CDR2 SVGIG (reference sequence). As DNA, the CDR3 is TGTGCCTGGGGGACAGGGATTAGCTCCTACGAGCAGTACTTC. It specifies CAWGTGISSYEQYF. The full variable domain, completed using reference TRBV30 and TRBJ2-7, is SQTIHQWPATLVQPVGSPLSLECTVEGTSNPNLYWYRQAAGRGLQLLFYSVGIGQISSEVPQNLSASRPQDRQFILSSKKLLLSDSGFYLCAWGTGISSYEQYFGPGTRLTVT.

The chain joins TRBV5-1 to TRBJ2-7, with D possibly being TRBD2 (5 bases). The V end lost 0 bases, the J end lost 5 bases, and 9 bases lay between the germline ends. CDR1 SGHRS and CDR2 YFSETQ come from the germline V gene. This CDR3 has 13 residues. DNA of the CDR3: TGCGCCAGCAGCTTGGCCGACGGGGACGAGCAGTACTTC. Residues: CASSLADGDEQYF.